This entry lists 8 T cell receptor beta chains sequenced from one sample in a study of T cell repertoires in cytomegalovirus infection. TCRdb redid the calling of the reads with MiXCR, one entry per CDR3 protein. The sample lists under 450,000 distinct CDR3 sequences; just under 35% were seen once. No antigen has been identified for these receptors. Source: cultured PBMCs, taken from culture after CMV antigen stimulation. These receptor sequences come from a human donor in good health (CMV status not recorded). Some clones in this sample may be carry-over from other donors' samples.

This clonotype was detected ten times or more. This sequence joins TRBV7-2 and TRBJ2-7; 7 bases align to TRBD2. The CDR3 length is 15 residues. Losses at the gene ends were 1 base for V and 3 bases for J; bases not matched to a gene: 6. In germline, CDR1 is SGHTA, CDR2 FQGNSA. The CDR3 spells CASSLVGGSVYEQYF. DNA for the CDR3: TGTGCCAGCAGCTTAGTGGGCGGGAGTGTCTACGAGCAGTACTTC.

This clonotype appeared many times. The gene calls are TRBV12-3 or TRBV12-4 and TRBJ2-2; a possible D gene is TRBD2 (6 bases). Trimming took off 5 bases at V and 5 bases at J, with 9 bases between the two ends. The CDR3 spans 13 residues. The CDR3 here is CASSPGLTGELFF. CDR3 in DNA: TGTGCCAGCAGTCCAGGACTAACCGGGGAGCTGTTTTTT.

In its sample, this clonotype was seen a few times. The CDR3, as DNA: TGTGCCAGTAGTATAGTCAGGACAGGGGGCATGAACACTGAAGCTTTCTTT. Amino acid sequence: CASSIVRTGGMNTEAFF. This rearrangement joins TRBV19 to TRBJ1-1; 11 nucleotides align to TRBD1. The CDR3 is 17 amino acids. V trimming: 1 base; J trimming: 0 bases; junction bases outside the gene matches: 4. Looked up from germline, CDR1 is LNHDA and CDR2 is SQIVND (reference sequence).

This clonotype was counted between two and nine times. The rearrangement links TRBV7-9 to TRBJ1-5; D unclear. Trimming pared 6 bases from V and 4 bases from J, leaving 25 bases between. Germline CDR1 and CDR2: SEHNR and FQNEAQ (reference sequence). The CDR3 spans 18 residues. Here the CDR3 reads CASRKPRARGIQNQPQHF. As DNA, the CDR3 is TGTGCCAGCAGAAAACCCCGGGCCCGGGGTATTCAGAATCAGCCCCAGCATTTT.

This sequence joins TRBV10-3 and TRBJ2-2, with a possible D match to TRBD1 (6 bases). Germline-derived CDR1 and CDR2 are ENHRY and SYGVKD. The CDR3 has 15 amino acids. Trimming took off 6 bases at V and 7 bases at J, with 18 bases between the two ends. CDR3 bases: TGTGCCATCAGCCTCGACAGGTCCGGCATCGGGGAGCTGTTTTTT. It specifies CAISLDRSGIGELFF.

J is TRBJ2-3 and V is TRBV10-3; D gene ambiguous. The CDR3 consists of 11 residues. The V gene's germline CDR1 is ENHRY and CDR2 SYGVKD. V lost 4 bases to trimming and J lost 4 bases, with 3 bases between them. CDR3 protein: CAISAADTQYF. CDR3 nucleotide sequence: TGTGCCATCAGTGCTGCAGATACGCAGTATTTT.

The chain has TRBV6-5 and TRBJ2-3; TRBD1 aligns across 10 bases. This CDR3 comprises 17 residues. Germline CDR1 is MNHEY and CDR2 is SVGAGI. V trimming: 4 bases; J trimming: 4 bases; junction bases outside the gene matches: 11. CDR3 DNA sequence: TGTGCCAGCAGTTTCCCGGGACAGGGGACAGGTGCAGATACGCAGTATTTT. Translating gives CASSFPGQGTGADTQYF.

V is TRBV4-2 and J is TRBJ2-5; 7 bases agree with TRBD2. Germline-derived CDR1 and CDR2 are LGHNA and YNFKEQ. Trimming took 5 bases from V and 2 from J; bases not matched to a gene: 5. CDR3 length: 14 amino acids. Written as DNA, the CDR3 is TGTGCCAGCAGCAGGGCTAGCGGACAAGAGACCCAGTACTTC. Translating it yields CASSRASGQETQYF.